This T cell receptor beta chain was identified in a study of blood T cells in healthy people across ages. Points on this clonotype: Its antigen is currently unknown.

Next came a second PCR, run for roughly 6 to 11 cycles, which used a sample-barcoded 5' primer along with a J-beta primer mix. TCRdb used MiXCR to reprocess the 5' RACE reads, holding one entry per CDR3 protein. The sample records some 1.8 million distinct CDR3 sequences, about 39% being singletons. Study-wide results and limits: Long-lived donors carried more naive CD4+ cells and greater diversity than aged donors.

The TCR originated in a human donor in good health. Sequencing was carried out using blood.

Here the CDR3 DNA reads TGCGCCAGCAGCGAGAGCATTGCAACTAATGAAAAACTGTTTTTT. Translated, it gives CASSESIATNEKLFF. V and J are TRBV5-1 and TRBJ1-4; D is unclear. Germline CDR1 reads SGHRS; CDR2 reads YFSETQ. The CDR3 is made up of 15 amino acids. With 4 bases removed from V and 0 bases from J, the gap between germline ends came to 10 bases. The entire variable domain, with the rest obtained from reference TRBV5-1 and TRBJ1-4, is as follows: KAGVTQTPRYLIKTRGQQVTLSCSPISGHRSVSWYQQTPGQGLQFLFEYFSETQRNKGNFPGRFSGRQFSNSRSEMNVSTLELGDSALYLCASSESIATNEKLFFGSGTQLSVL.